This T cell receptor (beta chain) derives from a study of T cells in Graves' hyperthyroidism and ophthalmopathy. V was shortened by 2 bases and J by 6 bases, with 14 bases between the two germline ends. CDR3 length equals 14 residues. Germline V gene lookup returns CDR1 SGHTA and CDR2 FQGNSA. There are many counts of this clonotype. From RNA transcripts, TCR beta CDR3 regions were amplified. HTBI primers were the set used in a first-round RT-PCR of the TCR CDR3. TCRdb reprocessed the multiplex PCR reads with MiXCR, giving one entry per CDR3 protein. The sample yields about 740,000 distinct CDR3 sequences, roughly 15% seen once.

The rearrangement uses TRBV7-2 and TRBJ2-7; D is uncertain. This sequence originates from a woman younger than 30 with Graves' hyperthyroidism. Sequencing was carried out using blood. The CDR3, as DNA: TGTGCCAGCAGCTTATCCCCGGGTATAGGCGAGCAGTACTTC. Residues: CASSLSPGIGEQYF.